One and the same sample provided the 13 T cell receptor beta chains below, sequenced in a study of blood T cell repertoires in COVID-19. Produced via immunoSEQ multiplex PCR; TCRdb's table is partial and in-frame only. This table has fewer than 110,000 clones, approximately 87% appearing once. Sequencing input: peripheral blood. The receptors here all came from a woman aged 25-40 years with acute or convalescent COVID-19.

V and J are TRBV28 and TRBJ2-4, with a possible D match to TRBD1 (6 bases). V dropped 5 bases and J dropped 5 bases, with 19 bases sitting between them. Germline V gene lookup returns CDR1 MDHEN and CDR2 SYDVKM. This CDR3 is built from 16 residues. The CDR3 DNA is TGTGCCAGCAGTCTGGGGGCATTGGCTTCCCAAAACATTCAGTACTTC. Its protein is CASSLGALASQNIQYF.

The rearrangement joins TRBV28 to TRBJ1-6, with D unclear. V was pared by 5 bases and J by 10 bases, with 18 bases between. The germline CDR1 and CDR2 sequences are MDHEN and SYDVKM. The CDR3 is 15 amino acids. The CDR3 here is CASSPGSTNRSPLHF. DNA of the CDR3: TGTGCCAGCAGTCCCGGGAGTACTAATCGATCACCCCTCCACTTT. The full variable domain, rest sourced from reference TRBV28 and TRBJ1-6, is DVKVTQSSRYLVKRTGEKVFLECVQDMDHENMFWYRQDPGLGLRLIYFSYDVKMKEKGDIPEGYSVSREKKERFSLILESASTNQTSMYLCASSPGSTNRSPLHFGNGTRLTVT.

The CDR3 DNA reads TGCAGCGCTAGCCGGGTCGGCACTGAAGCTTTCTTT. This translates into CSASRVGTEAFF. The J gene is TRBJ1-1, the V gene TRBV29-1; D not certain. Deletions cut 7 bases from V and 4 bases from J, with 13 bases between. CDR1 and CDR2 (germline): SQVTM, ANQGSEA. CDR3 length equals 12 residues.

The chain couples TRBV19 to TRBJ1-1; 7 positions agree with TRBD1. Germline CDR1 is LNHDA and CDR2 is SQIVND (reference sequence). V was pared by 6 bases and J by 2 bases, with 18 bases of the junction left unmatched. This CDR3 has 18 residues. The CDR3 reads CASSIVESSPGGNTEAFF. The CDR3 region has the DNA TGTGCCAGTAGCATTGTGGAGTCATCTCCAGGGGGTAACACTGAAGCTTTCTTT.

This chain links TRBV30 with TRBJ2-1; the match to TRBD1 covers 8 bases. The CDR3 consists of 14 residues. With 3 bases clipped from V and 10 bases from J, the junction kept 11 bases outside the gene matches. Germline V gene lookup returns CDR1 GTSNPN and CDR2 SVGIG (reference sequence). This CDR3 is CAWRAGGAAVEQFF. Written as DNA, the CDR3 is TGTGCCTGGAGGGCAGGGGGCGCGGCGGTCGAGCAGTTCTTC.

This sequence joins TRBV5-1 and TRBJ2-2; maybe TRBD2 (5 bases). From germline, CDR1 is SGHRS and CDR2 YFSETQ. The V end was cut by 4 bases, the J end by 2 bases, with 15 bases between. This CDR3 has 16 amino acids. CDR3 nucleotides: TGCGCCAGCAGCGCGCAACCTAGCCTTAACACCGGGGAGCTGTTTTTT. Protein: CASSAQPSLNTGELFF.

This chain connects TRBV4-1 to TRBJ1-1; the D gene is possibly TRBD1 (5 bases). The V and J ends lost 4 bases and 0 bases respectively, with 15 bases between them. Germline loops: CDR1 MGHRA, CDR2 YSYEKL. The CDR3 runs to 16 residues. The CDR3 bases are TGCGCCAGCAGCCCCATAGGGAGGGGACTGAACACTGAAGCTTTCTTT. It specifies CASSPIGRGLNTEAFF.

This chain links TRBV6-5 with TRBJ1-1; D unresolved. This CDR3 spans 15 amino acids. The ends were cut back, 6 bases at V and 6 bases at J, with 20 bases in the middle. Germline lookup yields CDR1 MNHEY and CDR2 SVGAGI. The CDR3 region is CASSLQMGQAAEAFF. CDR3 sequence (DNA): TGTGCCAGCAGCCTACAAATGGGCCAAGCCGCTGAAGCTTTCTTT.

In DNA form, the CDR3 reads TGTGCCAGCACTCCCGGGACAGGGACCACAGATACGCAGTATTTT. Residues: CASTPGTGTTDTQYF. The chain combines TRBV9 with TRBJ2-3; 9 nucleotides line up with TRBD1. The CDR3 totals 15 residues. Looked up from germline, CDR1 is SGDLS and CDR2 is YYNGEE. After removal of 6 bases from V and 2 bases from J, the junction contained 7 bases not matched to a gene.

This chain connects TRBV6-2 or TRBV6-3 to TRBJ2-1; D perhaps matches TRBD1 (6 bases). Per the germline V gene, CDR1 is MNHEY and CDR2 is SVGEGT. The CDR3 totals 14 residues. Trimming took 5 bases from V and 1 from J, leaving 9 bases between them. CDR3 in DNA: TGTGCCAGCAGTAGTAGGGGGTCCTACAATGAGCAGTTCTTC. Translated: CASSSRGSYNEQFF.

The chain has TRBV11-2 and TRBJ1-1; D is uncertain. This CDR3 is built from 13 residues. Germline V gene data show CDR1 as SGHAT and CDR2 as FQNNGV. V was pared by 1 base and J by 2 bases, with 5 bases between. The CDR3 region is CASSLGANTEAFF. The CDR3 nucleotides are TGTGCCAGCAGCTTAGGGGCCAACACTGAAGCTTTCTTT.

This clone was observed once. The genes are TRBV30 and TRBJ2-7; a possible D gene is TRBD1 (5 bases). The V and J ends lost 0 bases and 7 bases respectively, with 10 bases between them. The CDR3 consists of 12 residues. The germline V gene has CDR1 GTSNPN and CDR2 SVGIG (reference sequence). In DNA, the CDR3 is TGTGCCTGGAGTGTGTCTAGGGGAGAGCAGTACTTC. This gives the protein CAWSVSRGEQYF.

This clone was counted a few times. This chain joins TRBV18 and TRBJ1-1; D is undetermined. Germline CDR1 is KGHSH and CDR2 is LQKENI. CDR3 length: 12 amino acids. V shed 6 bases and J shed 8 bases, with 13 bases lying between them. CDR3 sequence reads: CASSPGRGEAFF. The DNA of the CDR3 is TGTGCCAGCTCCCCCGGGAGAGGGGAAGCTTTCTTT.